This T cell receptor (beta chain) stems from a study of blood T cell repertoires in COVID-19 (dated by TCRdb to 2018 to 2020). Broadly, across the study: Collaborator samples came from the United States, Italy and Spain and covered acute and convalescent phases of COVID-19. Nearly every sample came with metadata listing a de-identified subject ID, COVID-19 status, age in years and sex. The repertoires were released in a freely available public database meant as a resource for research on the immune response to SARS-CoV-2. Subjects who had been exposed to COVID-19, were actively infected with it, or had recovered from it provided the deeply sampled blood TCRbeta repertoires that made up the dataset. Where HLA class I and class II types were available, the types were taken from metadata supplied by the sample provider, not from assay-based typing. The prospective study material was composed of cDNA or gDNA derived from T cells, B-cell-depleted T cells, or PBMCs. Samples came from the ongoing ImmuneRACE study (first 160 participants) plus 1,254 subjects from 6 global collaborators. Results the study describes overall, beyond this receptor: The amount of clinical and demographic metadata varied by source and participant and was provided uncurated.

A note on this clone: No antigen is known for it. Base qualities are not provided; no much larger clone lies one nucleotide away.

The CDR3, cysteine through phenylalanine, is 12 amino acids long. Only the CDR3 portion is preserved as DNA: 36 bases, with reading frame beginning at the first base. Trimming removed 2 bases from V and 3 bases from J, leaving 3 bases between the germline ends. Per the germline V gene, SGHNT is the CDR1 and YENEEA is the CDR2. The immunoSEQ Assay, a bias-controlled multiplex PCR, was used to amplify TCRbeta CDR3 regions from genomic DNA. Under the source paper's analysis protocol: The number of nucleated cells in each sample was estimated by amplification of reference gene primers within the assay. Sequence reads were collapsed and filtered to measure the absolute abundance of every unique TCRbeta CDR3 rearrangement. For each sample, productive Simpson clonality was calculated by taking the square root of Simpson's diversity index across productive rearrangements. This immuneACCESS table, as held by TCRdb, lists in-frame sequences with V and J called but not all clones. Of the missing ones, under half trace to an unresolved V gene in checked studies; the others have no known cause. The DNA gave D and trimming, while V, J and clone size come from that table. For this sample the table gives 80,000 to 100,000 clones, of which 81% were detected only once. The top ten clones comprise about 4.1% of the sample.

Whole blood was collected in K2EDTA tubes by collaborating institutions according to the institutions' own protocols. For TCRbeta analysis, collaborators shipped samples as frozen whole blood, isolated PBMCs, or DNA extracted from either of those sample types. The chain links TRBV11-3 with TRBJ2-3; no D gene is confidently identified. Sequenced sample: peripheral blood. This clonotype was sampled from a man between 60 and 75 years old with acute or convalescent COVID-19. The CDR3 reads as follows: CASSLRTDTQYF. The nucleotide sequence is TGTGCCAGCAGCTTACGGACAGATACGCAGTATTTT.